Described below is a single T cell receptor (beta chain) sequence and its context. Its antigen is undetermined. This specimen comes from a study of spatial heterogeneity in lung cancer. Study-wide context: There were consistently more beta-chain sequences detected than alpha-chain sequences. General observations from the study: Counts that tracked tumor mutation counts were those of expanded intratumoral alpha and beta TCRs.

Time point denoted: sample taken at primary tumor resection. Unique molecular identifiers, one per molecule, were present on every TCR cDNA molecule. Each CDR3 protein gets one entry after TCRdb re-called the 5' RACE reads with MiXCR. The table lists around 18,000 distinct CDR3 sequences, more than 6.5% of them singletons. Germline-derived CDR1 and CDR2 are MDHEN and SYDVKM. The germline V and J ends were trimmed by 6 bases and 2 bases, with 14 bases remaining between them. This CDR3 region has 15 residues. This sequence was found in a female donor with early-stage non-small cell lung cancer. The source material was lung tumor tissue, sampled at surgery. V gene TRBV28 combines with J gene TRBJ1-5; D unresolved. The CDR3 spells CASSTIGYGNQPQHF. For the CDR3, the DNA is TGTGCCAGCAGCACTATCGGGTACGGCAATCAGCCCCAGCATTTT.